The source of this T cell receptor (beta chain) is a study of T-cell memory formation after mild COVID-19. As to this clonotype: What it binds is not known.

Study-wide results and limits: Contracting CD4+ clones sat mainly in CM and EM; CD8+ in EMRA. From day 15 to 85, contracting clones were balanced between CD4 and CD8, whereas later expanders leaned toward CD4+.

The V end lost 5 bases, the J end lost 9 bases, and 8 bases lay between the germline ends. CDR1 is SGHVS, CDR2 FNYEAQ, per germline. The CDR3 spans 11 residues. MiXCR, run by TCRdb on the 5' RACE reads, gives a single entry per CDR3 protein. The sample records roughly 110,000 distinct CDR3 sequences, approximately 15% being singletons. The rearrangement joins TRBV7-6 to TRBJ2-1; D gene unclear. Sequencing input: PBMCs or a T cell subset sorted from them (not recorded which). The source is an adult woman who had mild COVID-19 (a few samples of this study predate the infection). Cell type and time point are not known. CDR3 loop: CASSGLGEQFF. In DNA form, the CDR3 reads TGTGCCAGCAGCGGTTTGGGTGAGCAGTTCTTC.